Shown below are 7 T cell receptor beta chains from a single sample sequenced in a study of identical twins. In TCRdb, the 5' RACE reads were re-called with MiXCR into one record per CDR3 protein. The sample records hundreds of thousands of distinct CDR3 sequences, approximately 18% being singletons. These data also formed part of another study, on T cells expressing NK-cell markers.

Material for sequencing was PBMCs. These TCRs come from a woman aged 18-35 years in good health.

The V call is TRBV7-3, the J call TRBJ2-5; weak D call: TRBD1 (6 bases). Trimming cost V 2 bases and J 2 bases, with 12 bases left between them. Germline V gene lookup returns CDR1 SGHTA and CDR2 FQGTGA. The CDR3 is 15 residues long. The CDR3 loop is CASSLLGAIQETQYF. Written as DNA, the CDR3 is TGTGCCAGCAGCTTACTGGGGGCCATACAAGAGACCCAGTACTTC. Full variable domain (remainder filled in from reference TRBV7-3 and TRBJ2-5): GAGVSQTPSNKVTEKGKYVELRCDPISGHTALYWYRQSLGQGPEFLIYFQGTGAADDSGLPNDRFFAVRPEGSVSTLKIQRTERGDSAVYLCASSLLGAIQETQYFGPGTRLLVL.

This clonotype was seen only a few times. This sequence joins TRBV5-6 and TRBJ2-3, with 8 bases matching TRBD1. This CDR3 is 13 amino acids long. The junction had 4 bases not matched to a gene; V was cut back by 6 bases and J by 4 bases. Germline CDR1 and CDR2: SGHDT and YYEEEE. The CDR3 DNA follows: TGTGCCAGCACCCACAGGGGGGCAGATACGCAGTATTTT. It codes for CASTHRGADTQYF.

This clonotype turned up a few times. The chain links TRBV5-1 to TRBJ2-1, with D possibly TRBD2 on 5 matching bases. Trimming stripped 6 bases from V and 0 bases from J, with 7 bases between. This CDR3 is built from 13 residues. Looked up from germline, CDR1 is SGHRS and CDR2 is YFSETQ. The CDR3 DNA reads TGCGCCAGCACACGGGACTCCTACAATGAGCAGTTCTTC. It translates to CASTRDSYNEQFF.

This clonotype has only a few counts. This sequence joins TRBV6-6 and TRBJ2-5; D is possibly TRBD1 (6 bases). Trimming stripped 8 bases from V and 4 bases from J, with 11 bases between. The CDR3 is 12 residues long. CDR1 and CDR2 (germline): MNHNY, SVGAGI (reference sequence). CDR3 coding DNA: TGTGCCAGCCAGGGCAGGGGAGAGACCCAGTACTTC. Encoded protein: CASQGRGETQYF.

This clonotype came up many times. This rearrangement joins TRBV12-3 or TRBV12-4 to TRBJ1-4; D not resolved. CDR3 length equals 13 residues. V was pared by 1 base and J by 8 bases, with 8 bases between. CDR3 residues: CASSLGGREKLFF. In DNA form, the CDR3 reads TGTGCCAGCAGTTTAGGCGGTCGCGAAAAACTGTTTTTT.

This clonotype was counted only a few times. The genes are TRBV4-3 and TRBJ1-2, with 8 bases aligning to TRBD1. V dropped 2 bases and J dropped 7; count of bases not matched to a gene: 0. This CDR3 spans 12 amino acids. Germline CDR1 reads LGHNA; CDR2 reads YSLEER. In DNA form, the CDR3 reads TGCGCCAGCAGCCAAACAGGGGGTGGCTACACCTTC. Translated: CASSQTGGGYTF.

V usage is TRBV12-3 or TRBV12-4 and J usage is TRBJ1-6; D is unclear. V shed 3 bases and J shed 10 bases, with 10 bases lying between them. The CDR3 has 13 residues. CDR3 nucleotide sequence: TGTGCCAGCAGTTTCCCTGGAGGGTCACCCCTCCACTTT. Its protein is CASSFPGGSPLHF.